This TCR beta chain was identified during a study of cytomegalovirus exposure and HLA in healthy donors. The study ran its PCR with 60 Vbeta and 13 Jbeta primers. Measured with immunoSEQ multiplex PCR; TCRdb has only the in-frame clones, and not every one. The table shows about 150,000 clones, with 80% occurring only once. The CDR3 totals 15 residues. Per the germline V gene, CDR1 is LNHDA and CDR2 is SQIVND (reference sequence). J lost 3 bases, V lost 8 bases, and 11 bases had no gene match. Broader study findings: The authors excluded some V segments, including TRBV6-2 and TRBV6-3, as indistinguishable.

Details on this clone: What it binds is not known.

The V and J genes are TRBV19 and TRBJ1-2; 8 bases line up with TRBD1. Material: PBMCs. This TCR was recovered from a man between 25 and 39 years old in good health and CMV-seronegative. CDR3 sequence: CASLQTGGQDYGYTF. DNA for the CDR3: TGTGCCAGTCTTCAAACAGGGGGACAGGACTATGGCTACACCTTC.